This paragraph reports one T cell receptor beta chain. TCRdb reprocessed the RT-PCR reads with MiXCR, giving one entry per CDR3 protein. Altogether fewer than 800,000 distinct CDR3 sequences are present, 13% to 15% being singletons, with the ten largest covering roughly 4%. The CDR3 covers 14 residues. V was trimmed by 0 bases and J by 5 bases, leaving 13 bases between them. Germline lookup yields CDR1 DFQATT and CDR2 SNEGSKA (reference sequence). The material sequenced was memory CD4+ T cells from blood. This sequence originates from a female donor in good health, serving as a healthy control. This rearrangement joins TRBV20-1 to TRBJ1-2; no clear D gene. CDR3 bases: TGCAGTGCTAGAGATCTGGCCAGTGATTATGGCTACACCTTC. Protein: CSARDLASDYGYTF.